The 25 T cell receptor beta chains reported below all come from one sample, sequenced in a study of blood T cell repertoires in COVID-19 (dated by TCRdb to the early 2020s). The library was generated by the immunoSEQ multiplex PCR assay. Drawn from immuneACCESS, this table holds only the in-frame rearrangements with V and J called that TCRdb kept. Clones are partly lost; checked studies trace under half to an unresolved V gene and leave the rest unexplained. Present in this sample are some 250,000 clones, roughly 88% of which were seen just once. About 2% of the sample belongs to the ten largest clones. Sequencing was carried out using PBMCs or T cells enriched from blood (not recorded which). These receptors came from a woman between 40 and 55 years old with acute COVID-19.

The sample holds a few counts of this clone. V usage is TRBV10-3 and J usage is TRBJ2-7; TRBD2 matches at 7 bases. V was pared by 3 bases and J by 1 base, with 6 bases of the junction left unmatched. Looked up from germline, CDR1 is ENHRY and CDR2 is SYGVKD. CDR3 length equals 15 residues. CDR3: CAISESLALSYEQYF. DNA for the CDR3: TGTGCCATCAGTGAATCACTAGCGTTGTCCTACGAGCAGTACTTC.

The chain employs TRBV6-5 and TRBJ1-4; D is unclear. With 8 bases removed from V and 7 bases from J, the gap between germline ends came to 14 bases. Germline V gene sequence: CDR1 MNHEY, CDR2 SVGAGI. CDR3 size: 13 residues. The CDR3 loop is CASQQAGSEKLFF. DNA of the CDR3: TGTGCCAGCCAGCAGGCCGGTAGTGAAAAACTGTTTTTT.

In its sample, this clone was seen once. This chain's CDR3 is CASSPSEGLNGPQHF. CDR3 sequence (DNA): TGTGCCAGCAGTCCCAGTGAGGGCCTCAATGGGCCCCAGCATTTT. The chain joins TRBV27 to TRBJ1-5, with D unresolved. The germline V gene has CDR1 MNHEY and CDR2 SMNVEV (reference sequence). The CDR3 runs to 15 residues. Trimming stripped 5 bases from V and 9 bases from J, with 20 bases between.

For this clone: This sample also contains other DNA sequences that code for the same CDR3. The genes are TRBV24-1 and TRBJ1-5; TRBD1 is a possible D gene (5 bases). This CDR3 comprises 12 residues. CDR1 and CDR2 from the germline V gene are KGHDR and SFDVKD. V lost 7 bases and J lost 6, with 9 bases in between. The CDR3 here is CATSTGVQPQHF. The CDR3 DNA is TGTGCCACCAGCACGGGGGTTCAGCCCCAGCATTTT.

The CDR3 loop reads CASSAGQGISPLHF. Here the CDR3 DNA reads TGTGCCAGCAGCGCGGGACAGGGAATCTCACCCCTCCACTTT. This rearrangement joins TRBV5-5 to TRBJ1-6, with 9 bases lining up with TRBD1. The V gene's germline CDR1 is SGHKS and CDR2 YYEKEE (reference sequence). The V gene end was trimmed by 4 bases and the J gene end by 10 bases; junction bases not matched to a gene: 6. This CDR3 has 14 amino acids.

This clone has just one count. The chain links TRBV28 to TRBJ2-3; D might be TRBD2 (6 bases). Trimming took off 5 bases at V and 2 bases at J, with 20 bases between the two ends. This CDR3 is built from 17 residues. Germline V lookup: CDR1 MDHEN, CDR2 SYDVKM. The CDR3 loop is CASSPNWARGNTDTQYF. The CDR3 DNA follows: TGTGCCAGCAGTCCCAACTGGGCACGGGGGAACACAGATACGCAGTATTTT.

CDR3 loop: CASTLGGGSNQPQHF. Here the CDR3 DNA reads TGTGCCAGCACCTTAGGGGGGGGAAGCAATCAGCCCCAGCATTTT. The V and J genes are TRBV28 and TRBJ1-5, with D maybe TRBD1 (6 bases). The germline V and J ends were trimmed by 7 bases and 1 base, with 14 bases remaining between them. CDR3 length: 15 residues. Germline V gene sequence: CDR1 MDHEN, CDR2 SYDVKM.

Notes on this clone: Germline is not matched at one junction end, which may reflect a read error. The CDR3 spells CASSSGLAGGLIF. CDR3 sequence (DNA): TGTGCCAGCAGCTCCGGATTAGCGGGGGGCCTGATCTTC. The chain carries TRBV5-4 and TRBJ2-1; 10 bases are shared with TRBD2. The CDR3 is made up of 13 amino acids. Per the germline V gene, CDR1 is SGHNT and CDR2 is YYREEE (reference sequence).

V usage is TRBV5-4 and J usage is TRBJ2-1; 9 bases fit TRBD1. Trimming cost V 4 bases and J 6 bases; bases outside gene matches: 11. Germline V gene data show CDR1 as SGHNT and CDR2 as YYREEE (reference sequence). The CDR3 runs to 16 residues. CDR3 coding DNA: TGTGCCAGCAGCCAAACCGGGACAGGGATAGGCAATGAGCAGTTCTTC. Amino acids: CASSQTGTGIGNEQFF.

V usage is TRBV20-1 and J usage is TRBJ1-5, with no clear D. Germline values: CDR1 DFQATT, CDR2 SNEGSKA (reference sequence). The CDR3 is made up of 14 amino acids. V lost 3 bases to trimming and J lost 2 bases, with 11 bases between them. The CDR3 spells CSASPIRGNQPQHF. The CDR3 DNA is TGCAGTGCTAGTCCCATCCGGGGCAATCAGCCCCAGCATTTT.

The CDR3 DNA reads TGTGCCAGCAGCTCCGGGACAGGGCGTCAGCCCCAGCATTTT. Translating it yields CASSSGTGRQPQHF. The chain employs TRBV7-2 and TRBJ1-5, with 9 bases lining up with TRBD1. V was pared by 4 bases and J by 6 bases, with 4 bases of the junction left unmatched. From germline, CDR1 is SGHTA and CDR2 FQGNSA. The CDR3 loop spans 14 amino acids.

The chain employs TRBV11-2 and TRBJ2-5, with TRBD2 matching 9 bases. Trimming cost V 4 bases and J 1 base; bases outside gene matches: 4. The CDR3 has 15 residues. Germline CDR1 SGHAT, CDR2 FQNNGV. CDR3 loop: CASSSAGGLQETQYF. The CDR3 DNA is TGTGCCAGCAGCTCCGCGGGAGGGCTCCAAGAGACCCAGTACTTC.

The chain is built from TRBV28 and TRBJ2-3; a possible D gene is TRBD1 (6 bases). Trimming took off 3 bases at V and 0 bases at J, with 13 bases between the two ends. The CDR3 totals 16 residues. Germline lookup yields CDR1 MDHEN and CDR2 SYDVKM. This chain's CDR3 is CASSLEDRPSTDTQYF. As DNA, the CDR3 is TGTGCCAGCAGTTTGGAGGACAGACCGAGCACAGATACGCAGTATTTT.

The chain couples TRBV7-9 to TRBJ1-1; perhaps TRBD1 as D (6 bases). Trimming took 1 base from V and 11 from J, leaving 17 bases between them. Germline CDR1 is SEHNR and CDR2 is FQNEAQ (reference sequence). The CDR3 has 14 residues. The CDR3 sequence: CASSLGDKQPEAFF. The CDR3 region has the DNA TGTGCCAGCAGCTTAGGGGACAAACAACCCGAGGCTTTCTTT.

The chain joins TRBV30 to TRBJ2-1; 10 nucleotides agree with TRBD2. CDR3 length: 15 amino acids. V lost 2 bases and J lost 7; bases outside the gene matches: 8. Germline CDR1 is GTSNPN and CDR2 is SVGIG (reference sequence). The CDR3 bases are TGTGCCTGGAGTTTCAGAGCGGGAGGGCCGAATGAGCAGTTCTTC. The encoded protein is CAWSFRAGGPNEQFF. Using reference TRBV30 and TRBJ2-1 for the parts outside the CDR3, the full variable domain is SQTIHQWPATLVQPVGSPLSLECTVEGTSNPNLYWYRQAAGRGLQLLFYSVGIGQISSEVPQNLSASRPQDRQFILSSKKLLLSDSGFYLCAWSFRAGGPNEQFFGPGTRLTVL.

The CDR3: CASSSPQNFLSNQPQHF. The DNA for the CDR3 is TGTGCCAGCAGTTCACCTCAGAATTTCCTTAGCAATCAGCCCCAGCATTTT. The J gene is TRBJ1-5, the V gene TRBV28; D remains unclear. The germline V gene has CDR1 MDHEN and CDR2 SYDVKM. V dropped 4 bases and J dropped 0 bases, with 16 bases sitting between them. The CDR3 contains 17 residues.

This chain connects TRBV2 to TRBJ2-3; no definite D call. The V and J ends lost 3 bases and 0 bases respectively, with 7 bases between them. The CDR3 covers 14 residues. Per germline, CDR1 SNHLY and CDR2 FYNNEI. Written as DNA, the CDR3 is TGTGCCAGCAGTGACCCCAGGAGCACAGATACGCAGTATTTT. It yields the protein CASSDPRSTDTQYF.

The chain combines TRBV11-3 with TRBJ2-3; 9 positions match TRBD2. Germline V gene lookup returns CDR1 SGHNT and CDR2 YENEEA. V gave up 1 base and J gave up 2 bases; unmatched junction bases: 4. This CDR3 has 16 residues. The CDR3 loop is CASSLGVAGDTDTQYF. CDR3 DNA sequence: TGTGCCAGCAGCTTAGGGGTAGCGGGAGACACAGATACGCAGTATTTT.

The chain carries TRBV19 and TRBJ2-7; D possibly corresponds to TRBD2 (7 bases). CDR1 and CDR2 from the germline V gene are LNHDA and SQIVND (reference sequence). There are 14 residues in the CDR3. Trimming stripped 1 base from V and 3 bases from J, with 10 bases between. CDR3 region: CASSIAGGIYEQYF. DNA for the CDR3: TGTGCCAGTAGTATAGCGGGGGGCATCTACGAGCAGTACTTC.

In its sample, this clone was seen a few times. The chain links TRBV19 to TRBJ1-5; D is uncertain. Per the germline V gene, CDR1 is LNHDA and CDR2 is SQIVND (reference sequence). The CDR3 consists of 13 residues. Trimming took 7 bases from V and 4 from J, leaving 11 bases between them. This CDR3 reads CASTRGGNQPQHF. The DNA for the CDR3 is TGTGCCAGTACCCGGGGTGGGAATCAGCCCCAGCATTTT.

The chain has TRBV7-2 and TRBJ2-7; a weak D match, TRBD1 (7 bases). Trimming shortened V by 4 bases and J by 7 bases, and 26 bases separated the two germline ends. The CDR3 is made up of 17 amino acids. CDR1 and CDR2 from the germline V gene are SGHTA and FQGNSA. The CDR3 loop reads CASSSARPLQGTGEQYF. For the CDR3, the DNA is TGTGCCAGCAGCTCCGCCAGGCCTTTACAGGGGACTGGAGAGCAGTACTTC. The variable domain in full, completed from reference TRBV7-2 and TRBJ2-7, reads GAGVSQSPSNKVTEKGKDVELRCDPISGHTALYWYRQSLGQGLEFLIYFQGNSAPDKSGLPSDRFSAERTGGSVSTLTIQRTQQEDSAVYLCASSSARPLQGTGEQYFGPGTRLTVT.

The chain uses TRBV13 and TRBJ2-1; perhaps TRBD1 as D (6 bases). The CDR3 is 14 amino acids. Germline lookup yields CDR1 PRHDT and CDR2 FYEKMQ (reference sequence). V was pared by 5 bases and J by 7 bases, with 15 bases between. The CDR3 DNA reads TGTGCCAGCAGCCCGGGTGGAAGGGGGAATGAGCAGTTCTTC. Residues: CASSPGGRGNEQFF.

V is TRBV29-1 and J is TRBJ2-1, with TRBD2 matching 7 bases. Germline lookup yields CDR1 SQVTM and CDR2 ANQGSEA. The ends lost 2 bases at V and 3 bases at J; junction bases unmatched: 7. The CDR3 contains 15 residues. The CDR3 DNA reads as TGCAGCGTTGAAAAGAGGGAGGGAGGCTACAATGAGCAGTTCTTC. Translation: CSVEKREGGYNEQFF.

Only a few counts were recorded for this clone. This chain joins TRBV6-2 or TRBV6-3 and TRBJ1-5; 7 bases map to TRBD1. Germline trimming cut 4 bases from V and 7 bases from J; bases unmatched to any gene: 4. The CDR3 loop spans 13 amino acids. Germline CDR1 is MNHEY and CDR2 is SVGEGT. The CDR3 bases are TGTGCCAGCAGTTTACAGGGGTGGCAGCCCCAGCATTTT. It yields the protein CASSLQGWQPQHF.

The chain carries TRBV7-8 and TRBJ2-7; tentative D call: TRBD1 (5 bases). Germline CDR1 is SGHVS and CDR2 is FQNEAQ. V lost 5 bases to trimming and J lost 3 bases, with 17 bases between them. This CDR3 has 15 amino acids. CDR3 protein: CASSGGAGLSYEQYF. The CDR3 nucleotides are TGTGCCAGCAGCGGTGGGGCAGGTCTCAGCTACGAGCAGTACTTC.